This TCR beta chain stems from a study of T cell responses to AZD1222 COVID-19 vaccine. This CDR3 comprises 14 residues. The germline CDR1 and CDR2 sequences are SGHTA and FQGNSA. V was shortened by 2 bases and J by 6 bases, with 10 bases between the two germline ends. Whole-study results and caveats: Targeting of unmutated variant regions was reportedly seen in nearly half of spike-specific TCRs. Dominant at 160-218 and 743-854, vaccine-associated CD4 TCRs also spanned spike. It was only after the peak T cell response that any repertoires were sampled.

Notes on this clone: Antigen specificity is unknown.

Sequenced by immunoSEQ multiplex PCR; TCRdb stores in-frame clones only, minus some. The table has about 160,000 clones, roughly 88% seen once. This specimen was peripheral blood, taken 28 days after the second AZD1222 dose. The chain combines TRBV7-2 with TRBJ1-4; D gene uncertain. The TCR sequence derives from an adult who received the AZD1222 COVID-19 vaccine. The CDR3 DNA reads TGTGCCAGCAGCTTAAACCCCGCGGATGAAAAACTGTTTTTT. Protein: CASSLNPADEKLFF.